The clone carrying this TCR beta chain was seen only a few times. Its antigen is not known. The data are from a study of STAT5B mutations in CD4+ large granular lymphocyte leukemia. Study-wide background: Healthy donors showed HLA-associated enrichment of the CDR3 'QG' motif.

Healthy controls were blood donor buffy coats. From germline, CDR1 is MDHEN and CDR2 SYDVKM. With V trimmed by 7 bases and J by 12 bases, 12 bases remained unmatched. The length of the CDR3 is 13 residues. Whole-study results and caveats: Top patient clones used TRBV06 genes more often: 8/27 versus 2/35 in controls.

Authors' processing steps: Lowest detectable productive clonotype frequency was 2.59 x 10-5. Produced via immunoSEQ multiplex PCR; TCRdb's table is partial and in-frame only. The V and J calls and clone size were taken over from that table, and D and trimming were inferred from the DNA. The sample records 20,000 to 25,000 clones, over 70% being singletons. The TCR comes from a human donor in good health. The chain is built from TRBV28 and TRBJ1-1; 9 bases are shared with TRBD1. Specimen: CD4+ T cells from blood buffy coats. CDR3 region: CASTIRGTGRTFF. DNA for the CDR3: TGTGCCAGCACCATTCGAGGGACAGGGCGAACTTTCTTT. Full variable domain (remainder filled in from reference TRBV28 and TRBJ1-1): DVKVTQSSRYLVKRTGEKVFLECVQDMDHENMFWYRQDPGLGLRLIYFSYDVKMKEKGDIPEGYSVSREKKERFSLILESASTNQTSMYLCASTIRGTGRTFFGQGTRLTVV.